This T cell receptor (beta chain) comes out of a study of identical twins. Trimming cost V 7 bases and J 2 bases, with 12 bases left between them. Germline lookup yields CDR1 SGHRS and CDR2 YFSETQ. The CDR3 runs 13 residues. One entry per CDR3 protein, called by TCRdb with MiXCR from the 5' RACE reads. This table holds around 960,000 distinct CDR3 sequences, approximately 13% found once. The data were also submitted as part of a second study, on yellow fever vaccine responses in identical twins.

Material: PBMCs. The V and J genes are TRBV5-1 and TRBJ1-1; D is perhaps TRBD1 (5 bases). The source is a woman between 18 and 30 years old in good health. The CDR3 DNA reads TGCGCCAGCCTGCTGGGGCCCAACACTGAAGCTTTCTTT. This encodes CASLLGPNTEAFF.